Detailed here is one T cell receptor (beta chain). Its antigen is unidentified. Unique molecular identifiers were incorporated during preparation of the TCRbeta library. Via MiXCR, TCRdb re-called the PCR reads, giving one row per CDR3 protein. The sample has 500,000 to 750,000 distinct CDR3 sequences; over 25% are singletons. These data belong to a study of T-cell reconstitution after alpha-beta-depleted transplantation in children. Regarding the study as a whole: A year post-transplant, T-cell counts and diversity derived mostly from newly produced T cells. In some patients, recipient T cells and intrathymic progenitors surviving conditioning explained high day-60 diversity. Reports say that about two months after transplant, the alpha-beta T cells came out of several hundred graft clones that had expanded.

The source of this sequence is a boy in the first two years of life with Wiskott-Aldrich syndrome, due to receive a stem cell transplant. The input for sequencing was PBMCs, taken before TCRalphabeta/CD19-depleted stem cell transplant.

The CDR3 coding sequence is TGTGCCAGCAGCTTCGGGACTAGCGGCTACGAGCAGTACTTC. Protein: CASSFGTSGYEQYF. V is TRBV7-6 and J is TRBJ2-7, with 11 nucleotides matching TRBD2. Germline V gives CDR1 SGHVS, CDR2 FNYEAQ. The CDR3 sequence is 14 residues long. Trimming removed 3 bases from V and 3 bases from J; junction bases left unmatched: 1.